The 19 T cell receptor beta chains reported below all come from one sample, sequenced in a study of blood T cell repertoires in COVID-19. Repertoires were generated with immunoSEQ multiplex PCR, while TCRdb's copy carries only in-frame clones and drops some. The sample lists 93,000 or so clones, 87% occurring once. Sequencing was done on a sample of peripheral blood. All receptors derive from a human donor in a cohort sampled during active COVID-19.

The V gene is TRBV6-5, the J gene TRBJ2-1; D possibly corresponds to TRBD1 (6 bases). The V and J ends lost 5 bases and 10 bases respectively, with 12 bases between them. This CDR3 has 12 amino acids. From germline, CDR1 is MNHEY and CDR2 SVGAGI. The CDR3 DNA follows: TGTGCCAGCAGTCACAGGGCAGGGGAGCAGTTCTTC. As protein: CASSHRAGEQFF.

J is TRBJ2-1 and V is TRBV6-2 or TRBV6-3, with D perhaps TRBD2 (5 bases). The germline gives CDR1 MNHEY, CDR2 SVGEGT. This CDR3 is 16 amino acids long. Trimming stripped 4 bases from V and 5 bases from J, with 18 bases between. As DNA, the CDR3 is TGTGCCAGCAGTTCCTTAGACCCTAGCAAACACAATGAGCAGTTCTTC. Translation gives CASSSLDPSKHNEQFF.

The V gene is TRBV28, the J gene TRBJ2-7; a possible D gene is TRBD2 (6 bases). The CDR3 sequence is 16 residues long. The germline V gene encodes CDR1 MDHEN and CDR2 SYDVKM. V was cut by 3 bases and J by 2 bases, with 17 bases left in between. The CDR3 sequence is CASSFVGSGGTYEQYF. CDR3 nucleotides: TGTGCCAGCAGTTTTGTGGGTAGCGGAGGGACCTACGAGCAGTACTTC.

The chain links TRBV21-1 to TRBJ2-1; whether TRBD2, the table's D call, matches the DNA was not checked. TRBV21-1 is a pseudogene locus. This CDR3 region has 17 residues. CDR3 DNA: TGTGCCAGCACCAAAAAAAGGGGGGCGGGAGCGGAACATGAGCAGTTCTTC. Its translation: CASTKKRGAGAEHEQFF.

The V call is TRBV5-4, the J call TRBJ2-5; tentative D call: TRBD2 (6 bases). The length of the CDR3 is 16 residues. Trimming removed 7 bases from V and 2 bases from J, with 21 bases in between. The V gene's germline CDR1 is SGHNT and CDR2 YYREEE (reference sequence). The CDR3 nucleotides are TGTGCCAGCCTACGCCGTGGGACTGCACAACAAGAGACCCAGTACTTC. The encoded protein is CASLRRGTAQQETQYF.

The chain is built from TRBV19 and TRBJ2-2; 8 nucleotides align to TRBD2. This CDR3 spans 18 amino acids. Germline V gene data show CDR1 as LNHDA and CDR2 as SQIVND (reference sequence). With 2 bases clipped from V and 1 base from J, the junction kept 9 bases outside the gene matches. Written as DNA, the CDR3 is TGTGCCAGTAGTATATCTGCCGGGAGGGCGATGAACACCGGGGAGCTGTTTTTT. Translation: CASSISAGRAMNTGELFF.

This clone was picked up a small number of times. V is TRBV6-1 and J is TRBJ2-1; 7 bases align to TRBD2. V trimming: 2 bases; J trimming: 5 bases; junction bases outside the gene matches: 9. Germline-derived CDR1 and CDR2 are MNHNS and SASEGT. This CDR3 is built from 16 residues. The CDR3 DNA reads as TGTGCCAGCAGTGAAAAGGGGCGGGAGCTTCACAATGAGCAGTTCTTC. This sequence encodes CASSEKGRELHNEQFF.

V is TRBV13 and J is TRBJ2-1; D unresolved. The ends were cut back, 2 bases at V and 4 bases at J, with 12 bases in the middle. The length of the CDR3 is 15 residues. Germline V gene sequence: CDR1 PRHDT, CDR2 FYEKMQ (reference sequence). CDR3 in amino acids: CASSLRVLGYNEQFF. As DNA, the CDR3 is TGTGCCAGCAGCTTACGGGTCCTCGGGTACAATGAGCAGTTCTTC.

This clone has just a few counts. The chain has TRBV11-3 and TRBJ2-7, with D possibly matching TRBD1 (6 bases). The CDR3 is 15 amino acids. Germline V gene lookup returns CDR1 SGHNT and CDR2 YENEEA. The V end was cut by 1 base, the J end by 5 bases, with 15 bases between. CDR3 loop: CASSLGQERDNEQYF. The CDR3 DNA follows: TGTGCCAGCAGCTTAGGACAGGAACGTGACAACGAGCAGTACTTC.

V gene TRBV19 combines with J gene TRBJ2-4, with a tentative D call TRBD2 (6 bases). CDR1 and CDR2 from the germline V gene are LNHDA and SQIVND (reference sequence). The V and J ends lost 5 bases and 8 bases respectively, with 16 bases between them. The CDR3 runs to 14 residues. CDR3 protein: CASSSPFGEDIQYF. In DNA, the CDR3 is TGTGCCAGTAGTTCACCCTTCGGGGAGGACATTCAGTACTTC.

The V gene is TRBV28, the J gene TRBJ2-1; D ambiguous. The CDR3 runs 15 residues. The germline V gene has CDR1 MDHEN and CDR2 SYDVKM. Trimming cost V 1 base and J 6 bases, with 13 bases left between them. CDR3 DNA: TGTGCCAGCAGTTTATTCCGTCAAGCCTCCAATGAGCAGTTCTTC. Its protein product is CASSLFRQASNEQFF.

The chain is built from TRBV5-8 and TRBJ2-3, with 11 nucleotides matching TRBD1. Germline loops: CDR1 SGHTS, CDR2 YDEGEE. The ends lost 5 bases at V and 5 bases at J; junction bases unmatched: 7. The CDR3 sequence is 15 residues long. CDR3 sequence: CASSYGQGAEDTQYF. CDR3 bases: TGTGCCAGCAGTTATGGACAGGGGGCGGAAGATACGCAGTATTTT. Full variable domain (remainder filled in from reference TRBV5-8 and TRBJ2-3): EAGVTQSPTHLIKTRGQQATLRCSPISGHTSVYWYQQALGLGLQFLLWYDEGEERNRGNFPPRFSGRQFPNYSSELNVNALELEDSALYLCASSYGQGAEDTQYFGPGTRLTVL.

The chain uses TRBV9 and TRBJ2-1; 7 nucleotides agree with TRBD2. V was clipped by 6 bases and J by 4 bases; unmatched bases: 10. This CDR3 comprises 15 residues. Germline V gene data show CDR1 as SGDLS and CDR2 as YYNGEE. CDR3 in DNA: TGTGCCAGCAACAAGGAGGGACTACTTTACAATGAGCAGTTCTTC. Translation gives CASNKEGLLYNEQFF.

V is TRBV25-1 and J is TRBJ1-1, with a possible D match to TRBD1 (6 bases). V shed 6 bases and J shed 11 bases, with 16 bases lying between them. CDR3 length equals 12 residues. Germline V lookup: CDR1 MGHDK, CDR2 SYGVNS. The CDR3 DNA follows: TGTGCCAGCAGGGCGGGGGACACGAGGGCTTTCTTT. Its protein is CASRAGDTRAFF.

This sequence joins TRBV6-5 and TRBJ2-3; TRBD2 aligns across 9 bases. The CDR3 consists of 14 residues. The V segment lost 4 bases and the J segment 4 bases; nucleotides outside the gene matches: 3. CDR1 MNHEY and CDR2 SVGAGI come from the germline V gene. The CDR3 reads CASSSSGESDTQYF. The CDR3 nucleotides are TGTGCCAGCAGTTCTAGCGGGGAATCAGATACGCAGTATTTT.

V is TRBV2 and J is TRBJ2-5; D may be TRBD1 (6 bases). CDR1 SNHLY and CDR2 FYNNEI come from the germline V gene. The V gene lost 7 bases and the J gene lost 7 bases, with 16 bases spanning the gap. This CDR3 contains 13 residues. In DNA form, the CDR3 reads TGTGCCAGCAATCAGGACGAAGGGGGGACCCAGTACTTC. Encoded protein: CASNQDEGGTQYF. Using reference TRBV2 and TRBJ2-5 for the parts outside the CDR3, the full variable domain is EPEVTQTPSHQVTQMGQEVILRCVPISNHLYFYWYRQILGQKVEFLVSFYNNEISEKSEIFDDQFSVERPDGSNFTLKIRSTKLEDSAMYFCASNQDEGGTQYFGPGTRLLVL.

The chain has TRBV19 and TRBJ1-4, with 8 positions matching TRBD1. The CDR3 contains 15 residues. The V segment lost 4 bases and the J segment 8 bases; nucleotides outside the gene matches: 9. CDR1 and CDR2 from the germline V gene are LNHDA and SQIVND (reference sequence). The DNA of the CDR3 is TGTGCCAGTAGTACCCTTGGGACAGGACCCGAAAAACTGTTTTTT. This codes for CASSTLGTGPEKLFF.

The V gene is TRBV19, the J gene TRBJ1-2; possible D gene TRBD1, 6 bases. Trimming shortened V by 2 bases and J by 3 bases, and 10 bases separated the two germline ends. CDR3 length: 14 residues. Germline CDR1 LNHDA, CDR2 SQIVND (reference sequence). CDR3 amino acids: CASSIKTGYYGYTF. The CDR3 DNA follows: TGTGCCAGTAGTATAAAGACAGGTTACTATGGCTACACCTTC.

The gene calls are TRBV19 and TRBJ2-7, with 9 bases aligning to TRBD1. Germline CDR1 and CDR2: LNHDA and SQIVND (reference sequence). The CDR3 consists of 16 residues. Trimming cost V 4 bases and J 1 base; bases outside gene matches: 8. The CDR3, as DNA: TGTGCCAGTAGTACGGGGGCCGGGACAGGGTCCTACGAGCAGTACTTC. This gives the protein CASSTGAGTGSYEQYF.